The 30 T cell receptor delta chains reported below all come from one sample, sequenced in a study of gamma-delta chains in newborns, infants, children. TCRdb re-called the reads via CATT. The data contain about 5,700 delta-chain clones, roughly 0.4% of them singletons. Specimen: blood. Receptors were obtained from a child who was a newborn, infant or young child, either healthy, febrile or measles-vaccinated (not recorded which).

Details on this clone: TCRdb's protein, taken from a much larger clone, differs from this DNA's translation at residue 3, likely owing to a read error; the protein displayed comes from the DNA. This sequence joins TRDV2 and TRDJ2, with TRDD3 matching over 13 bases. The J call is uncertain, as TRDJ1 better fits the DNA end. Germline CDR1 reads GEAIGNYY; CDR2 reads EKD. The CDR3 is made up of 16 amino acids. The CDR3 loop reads CAFDILGDTYTDKLIF. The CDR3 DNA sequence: TGTGCCTTTGACATACTGGGGGATACGTACACCGATAAACTCATCTTT.

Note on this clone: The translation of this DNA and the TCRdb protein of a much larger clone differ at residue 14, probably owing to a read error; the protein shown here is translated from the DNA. The CDR3 DNA reads TGTGCCTGTGACGAAGTACTGGGGGATACCTGCTGGGACGCCCGACAGATGTTTTTC. Amino acids: CACDEVLGDTCWDARQMFF. The chain combines TRDV2 with TRDJ3, with 12 bases aligning to TRDD3. The CDR3 loop spans 19 amino acids. In germline, CDR1 is GEAIGNYY, CDR2 EKD.

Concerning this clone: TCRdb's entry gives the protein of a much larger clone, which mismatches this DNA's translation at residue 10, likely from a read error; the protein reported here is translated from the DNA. CDR3 in amino acids: CACDPLGDEKAQLFF. CDR3 DNA sequence: TGTGCCTGCGACCCACTGGGGGATGAAAAAGCACAACTCTTCTTT. The V gene is TRDV2, the J gene TRDJ2; 10 bases map to TRDD3. The V and J ends lost 7 bases and 7 bases, in that order; junction bases with no gene match: 11. The CDR3 length is 15 residues. Germline loops: CDR1 GEAIGNYY, CDR2 EKD.

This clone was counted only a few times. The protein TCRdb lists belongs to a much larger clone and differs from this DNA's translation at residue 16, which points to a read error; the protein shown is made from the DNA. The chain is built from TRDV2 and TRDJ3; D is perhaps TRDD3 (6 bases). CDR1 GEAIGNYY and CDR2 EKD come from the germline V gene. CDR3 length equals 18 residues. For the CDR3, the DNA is TGTGCCTGTGACACCTGGGGGCCTAGCTCCTGGGACACCCGACAGATTTTTTTC. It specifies CACDTWGPSSWDTRQIFF.

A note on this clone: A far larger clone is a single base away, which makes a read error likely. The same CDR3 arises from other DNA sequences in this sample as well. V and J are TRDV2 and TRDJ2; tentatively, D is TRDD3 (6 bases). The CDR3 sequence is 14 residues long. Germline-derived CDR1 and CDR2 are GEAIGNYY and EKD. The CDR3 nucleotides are TGTGCCTGTGACACCCTGGGGTACATGTCGCAACTCTTTTTT. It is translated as CACDTLGYMSQLFF.

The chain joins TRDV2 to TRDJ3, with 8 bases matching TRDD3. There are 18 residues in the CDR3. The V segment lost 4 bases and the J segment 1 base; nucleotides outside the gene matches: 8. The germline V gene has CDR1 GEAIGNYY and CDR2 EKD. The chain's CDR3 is CACDLLGVSSWDTRQMFF. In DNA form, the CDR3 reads TGTGCCTGTGATTTACTGGGGGTAAGTTCCTGGGACACCCGACAGATGTTTTTC.

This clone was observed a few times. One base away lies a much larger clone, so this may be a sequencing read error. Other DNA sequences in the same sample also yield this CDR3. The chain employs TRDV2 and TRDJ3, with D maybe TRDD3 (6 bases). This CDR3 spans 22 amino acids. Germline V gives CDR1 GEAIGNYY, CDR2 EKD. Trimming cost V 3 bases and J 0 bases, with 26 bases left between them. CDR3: CACDAVLGAPSSSSWDTRQMFF. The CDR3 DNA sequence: TGTGCCTGTGACGCGGTACTGGGAGCCCCATCGTCGAGCTCCTGGGACACCCGACAGATGTTTTTC.

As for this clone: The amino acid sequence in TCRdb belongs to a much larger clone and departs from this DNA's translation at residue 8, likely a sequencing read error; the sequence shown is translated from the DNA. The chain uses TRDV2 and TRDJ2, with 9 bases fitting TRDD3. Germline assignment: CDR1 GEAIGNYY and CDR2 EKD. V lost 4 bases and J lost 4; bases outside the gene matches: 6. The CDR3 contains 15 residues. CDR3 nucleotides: TGTGCCTGTGAAGAACTGGGGGAATCGACAGCACAACTCTTCTTT. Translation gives CACEELGESTAQLFF.

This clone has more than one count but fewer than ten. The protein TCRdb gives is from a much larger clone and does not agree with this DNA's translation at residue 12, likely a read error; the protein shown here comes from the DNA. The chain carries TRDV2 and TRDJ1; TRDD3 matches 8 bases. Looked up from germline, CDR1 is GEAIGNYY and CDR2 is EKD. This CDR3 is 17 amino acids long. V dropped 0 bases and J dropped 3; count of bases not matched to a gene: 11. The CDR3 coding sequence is TGTGCCTGTGACACCGGAACTGGGGGCTTGTACGCCGATAAACTCATCTTT. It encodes CACDTGTGGLYADKLIF.

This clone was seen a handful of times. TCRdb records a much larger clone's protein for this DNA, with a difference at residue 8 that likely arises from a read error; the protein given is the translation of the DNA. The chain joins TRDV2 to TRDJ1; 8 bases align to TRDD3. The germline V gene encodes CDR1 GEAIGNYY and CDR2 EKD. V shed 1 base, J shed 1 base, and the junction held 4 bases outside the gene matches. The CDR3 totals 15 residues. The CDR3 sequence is CACDTGGCATDKLIF. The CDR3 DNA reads TGTGCCTGTGACACTGGGGGATGCGCCACCGATAAACTCATCTTT.

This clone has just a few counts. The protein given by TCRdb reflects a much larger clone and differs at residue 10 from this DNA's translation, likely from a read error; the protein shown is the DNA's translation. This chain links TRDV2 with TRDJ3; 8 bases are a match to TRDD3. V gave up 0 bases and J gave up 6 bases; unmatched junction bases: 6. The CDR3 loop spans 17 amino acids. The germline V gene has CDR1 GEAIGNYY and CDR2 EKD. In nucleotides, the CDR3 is TGTGCCTGTGACACCTGGGGGATTACCTTGGACACCCGACAGATGTTTTTC. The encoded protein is CACDTWGITLDTRQMFF.

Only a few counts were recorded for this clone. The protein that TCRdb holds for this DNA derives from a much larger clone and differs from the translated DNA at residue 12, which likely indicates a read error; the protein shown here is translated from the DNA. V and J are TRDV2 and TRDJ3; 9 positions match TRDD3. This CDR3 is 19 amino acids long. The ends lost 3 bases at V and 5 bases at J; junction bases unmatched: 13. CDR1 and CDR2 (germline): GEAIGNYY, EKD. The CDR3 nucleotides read TGTGCCTGTGACCCAGCGACTGGGGGAGTGACCCGGGACACCCGACAGATGTTTTTC. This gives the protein CACDPATGGVTRDTRQMFF.

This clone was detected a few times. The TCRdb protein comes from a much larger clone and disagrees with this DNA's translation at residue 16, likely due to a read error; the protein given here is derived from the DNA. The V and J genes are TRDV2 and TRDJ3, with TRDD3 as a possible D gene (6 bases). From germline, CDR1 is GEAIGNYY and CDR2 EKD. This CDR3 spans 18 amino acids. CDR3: CACDTLGTSSWDTRQVFF. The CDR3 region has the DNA TGTGCCTGTGACACCCTGGGGACTAGCTCCTGGGACACCCGACAGGTGTTTTTC.

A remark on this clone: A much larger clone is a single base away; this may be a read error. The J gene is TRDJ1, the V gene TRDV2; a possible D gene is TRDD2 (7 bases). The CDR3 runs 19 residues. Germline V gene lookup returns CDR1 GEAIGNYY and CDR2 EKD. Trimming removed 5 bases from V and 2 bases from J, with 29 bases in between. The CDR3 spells CACVTVPTRGTLGTDKLIF. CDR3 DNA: TGTGCCTGTGTCACAGTTCCTACTCGGGGGACACTGGGTACCGATAAACTCATCTTT.

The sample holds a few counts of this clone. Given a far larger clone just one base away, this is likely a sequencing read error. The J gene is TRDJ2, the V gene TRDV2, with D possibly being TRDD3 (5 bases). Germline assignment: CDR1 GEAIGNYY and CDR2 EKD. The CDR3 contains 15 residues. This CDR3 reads CACDTWGALTAHLFF. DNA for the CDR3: TGTGCCTGTGACACCTGGGGTGCTTTGACAGCACACCTCTTCTTT.

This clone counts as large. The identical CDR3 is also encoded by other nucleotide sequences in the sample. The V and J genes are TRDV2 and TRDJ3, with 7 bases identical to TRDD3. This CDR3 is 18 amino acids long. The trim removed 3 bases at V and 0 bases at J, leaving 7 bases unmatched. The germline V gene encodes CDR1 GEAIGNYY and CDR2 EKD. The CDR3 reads CACDAGGFSSWDTRQMFF. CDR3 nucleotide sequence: TGTGCCTGTGACGCTGGGGGTTTTAGCTCCTGGGACACCCGACAGATGTTTTTC.

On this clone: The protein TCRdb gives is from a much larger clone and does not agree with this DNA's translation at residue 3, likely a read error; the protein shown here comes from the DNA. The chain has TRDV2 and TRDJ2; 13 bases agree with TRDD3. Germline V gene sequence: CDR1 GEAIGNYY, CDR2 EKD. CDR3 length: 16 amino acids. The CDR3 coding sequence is TGTGCCCGTGACTTACTGGGGGATACGATGACAGCACAACTCTTCTTT. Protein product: CARDLLGDTMTAQLFF.

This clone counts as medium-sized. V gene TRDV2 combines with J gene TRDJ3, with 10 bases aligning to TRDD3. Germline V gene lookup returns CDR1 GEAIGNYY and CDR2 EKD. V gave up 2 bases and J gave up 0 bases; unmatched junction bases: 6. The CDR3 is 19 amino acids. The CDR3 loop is CACDKVLGDGSWDTRQMFF. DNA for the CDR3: TGTGCCTGTGACAAAGTACTGGGGGATGGCTCCTGGGACACCCGACAGATGTTTTTC.

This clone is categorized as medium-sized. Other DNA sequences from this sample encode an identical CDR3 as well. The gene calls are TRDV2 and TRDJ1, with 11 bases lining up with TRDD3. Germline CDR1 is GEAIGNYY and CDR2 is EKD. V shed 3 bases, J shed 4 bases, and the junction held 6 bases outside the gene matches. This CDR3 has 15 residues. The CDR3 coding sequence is TGTGCCTGTGACCTACTGGGGGATAAGGTCGATAAACTCATCTTT. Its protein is CACDLLGDKVDKLIF.

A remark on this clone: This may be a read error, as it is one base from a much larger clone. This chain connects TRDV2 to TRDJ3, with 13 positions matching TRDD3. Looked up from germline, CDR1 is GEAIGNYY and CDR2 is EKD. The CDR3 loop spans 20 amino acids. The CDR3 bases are TGTGCCCGTGACACCGTACTGGGGGATACGAGGTCCTGGGACACCCGACAGATGTTTTTC. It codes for CARDTVLGDTRSWDTRQMFF.

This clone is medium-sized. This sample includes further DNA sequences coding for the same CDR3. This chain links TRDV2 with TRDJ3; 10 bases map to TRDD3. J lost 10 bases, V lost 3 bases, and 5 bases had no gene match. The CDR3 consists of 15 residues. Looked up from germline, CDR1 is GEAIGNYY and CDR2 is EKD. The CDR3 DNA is TGTGCCTGTGACCTACTGGGGGATGGGACCCGACAGATGTTTTTC. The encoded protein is CACDLLGDGTRQMFF.

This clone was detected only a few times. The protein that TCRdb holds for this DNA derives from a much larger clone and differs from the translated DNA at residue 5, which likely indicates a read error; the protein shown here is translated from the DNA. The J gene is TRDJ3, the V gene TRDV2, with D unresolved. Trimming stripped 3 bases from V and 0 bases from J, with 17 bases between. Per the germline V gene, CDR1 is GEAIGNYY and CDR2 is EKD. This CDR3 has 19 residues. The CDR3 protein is CACDAADVQSSWDTRQMFF. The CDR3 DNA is TGTGCCTGTGACGCCGCGGATGTTCAGAGCTCCTGGGACACCCGACAGATGTTTTTC.

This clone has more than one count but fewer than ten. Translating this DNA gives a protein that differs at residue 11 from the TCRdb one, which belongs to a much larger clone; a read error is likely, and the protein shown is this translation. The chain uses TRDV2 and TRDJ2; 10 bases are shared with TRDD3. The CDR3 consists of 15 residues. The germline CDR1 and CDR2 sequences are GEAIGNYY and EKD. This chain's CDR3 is CACDILGDLTTQLFF. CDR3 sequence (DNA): TGTGCCTGTGACATACTGGGGGATTTGACAACACAACTCTTCTTT.

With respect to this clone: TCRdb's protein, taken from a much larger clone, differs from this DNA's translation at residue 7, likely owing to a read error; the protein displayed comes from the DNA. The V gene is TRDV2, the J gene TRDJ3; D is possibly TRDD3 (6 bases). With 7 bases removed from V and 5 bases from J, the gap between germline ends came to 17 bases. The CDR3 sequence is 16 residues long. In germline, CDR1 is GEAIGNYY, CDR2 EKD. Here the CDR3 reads CAWSTGRYRDTRQMFF. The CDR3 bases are TGTGCCTGGAGTACTGGGAGATACCGGGACACCCGACAGATGTTTTTC.

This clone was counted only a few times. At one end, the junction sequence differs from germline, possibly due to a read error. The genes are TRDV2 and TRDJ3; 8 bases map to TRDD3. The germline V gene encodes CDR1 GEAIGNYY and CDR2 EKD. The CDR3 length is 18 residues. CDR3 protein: CACDTLTGGACDTRQTFF. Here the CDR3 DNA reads TGTGCCTGTGACACCTTGACTGGGGGCGCCTGTGACACCCGACAGACGTTTTTC.

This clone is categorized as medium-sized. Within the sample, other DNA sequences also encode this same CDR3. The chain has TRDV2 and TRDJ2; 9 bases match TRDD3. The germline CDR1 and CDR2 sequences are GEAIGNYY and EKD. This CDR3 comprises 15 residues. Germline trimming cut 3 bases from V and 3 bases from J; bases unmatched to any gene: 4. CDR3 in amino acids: CACDYWGTLTAQLFF. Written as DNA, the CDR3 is TGTGCCTGTGACTACTGGGGGACCCTGACAGCACAACTCTTCTTT.

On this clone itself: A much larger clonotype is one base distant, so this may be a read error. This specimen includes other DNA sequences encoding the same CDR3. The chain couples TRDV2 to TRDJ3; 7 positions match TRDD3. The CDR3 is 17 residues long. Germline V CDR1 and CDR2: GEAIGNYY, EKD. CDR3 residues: CACDTGGHSWDTRQMFF. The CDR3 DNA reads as TGTGCCTGTGACACTGGGGGACACTCCTGGGACACCCGACAAATGTTTTTC.

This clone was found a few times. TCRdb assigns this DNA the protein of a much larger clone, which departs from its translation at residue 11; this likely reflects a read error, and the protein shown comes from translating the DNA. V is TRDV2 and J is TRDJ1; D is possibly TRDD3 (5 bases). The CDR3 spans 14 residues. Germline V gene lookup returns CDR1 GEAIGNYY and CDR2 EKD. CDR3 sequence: CACDARGGTDRLIF. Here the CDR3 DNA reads TGTGCCTGTGACGCCAGAGGGGGTACCGATAGACTCATCTTT.

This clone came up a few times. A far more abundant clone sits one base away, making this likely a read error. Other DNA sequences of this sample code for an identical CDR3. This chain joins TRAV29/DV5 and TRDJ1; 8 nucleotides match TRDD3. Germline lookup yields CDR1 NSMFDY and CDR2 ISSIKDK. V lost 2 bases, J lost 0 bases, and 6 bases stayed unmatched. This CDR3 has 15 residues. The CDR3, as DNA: TGTGCAGCAAGGTCACTGGGGGTATACACCGATAAACTCATCTTT. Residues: CAARSLGVYTDKLIF.

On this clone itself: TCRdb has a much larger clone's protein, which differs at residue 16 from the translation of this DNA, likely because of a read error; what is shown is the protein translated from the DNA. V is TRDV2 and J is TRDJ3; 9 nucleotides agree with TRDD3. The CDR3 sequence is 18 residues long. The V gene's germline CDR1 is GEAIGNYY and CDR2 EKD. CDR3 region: CACDTGDTRTWDTRQTFF. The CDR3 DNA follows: TGTGCCTGTGACACCGGGGATACGCGTACCTGGGACACCCGACAGACGTTTTTC.